This is a list of T cell receptor beta chains from one sample in a study of long-term antiretroviral therapy in people with HIV. Generated by immunoSEQ multiplex PCR, the TCRdb table keeps only in-frame clones and is missing some. This sample has over 25,000 clones; 70% to 90% occur once, and the top ten carry 4.1%. This specimen was unsorted PBMCs, taken 0.5 years after starting antiretroviral therapy. The receptors were gathered from a young woman with HIV. Each CDR3 is given with its conserved first and last residue. D genes are given only for firm matches. For some rows the clone size is stated as once, few or many, or as a class when expanded; others skip it.

NA TRBJ1-1 TRBV5-1 NA CASSLEQGWNTEAFF TGCGCCAGCAGCCTAGAACAGGGTTGGAACACTGAAGCTTTCTTT
few TRBJ1-5 TRBV5-1 NA CASSPSGANSNQPQHF TGCGCCAGCAGCCCCTCGGGGGCTAATAGCAATCAGCCCCAGCATTTT
NA TRBJ1-6 TRBV27 NA CASSSQTPPVSPLHF TGTGCCAGCAGTTCACAGACACCCCCCGTTTCACCCCTCCACTTT
NA TRBJ2-1 TRBV6-5 TRBD1 CASRLDRGGYNEQFF TGTGCCAGCAGGCTCGACAGGGGGGGATACAATGAGCAGTTCTTC
once TRBJ1-4 TRBV4-3 NA CASSQGVLQEKLFF TGCGCCAGCAGCCAAGGAGTACTACAAGAAAAACTGTTTTTT
NA TRBJ1-5 TRBV6-6 NA CASSYLTGGNQPQHF TGTGCCAGCAGTTATTTGACAGGTGGCAATCAGCCCCAGCATTTT
NA TRBJ2-2 TRBV9 NA CASSVGLANTGELFF TGTGCCAGCAGCGTAGGGTTAGCGAACACCGGGGAGCTGTTTTTT
once TRBJ2-7 TRBV19 TRBD1 CASSTRTGPGSSYEQYF TGTGCCAGTAGTACTCGGACAGGGCCGGGAAGCTCCTACGAGCAGTACTTC
once TRBJ2-1 TRBV5-1 TRBD2 CASSLAGGLAGANEQFF TGCGCCAGCAGCTTGGCCGGGGGACTAGCGGGGGCCAATGAGCAGTTCTTC
few TRBJ1-2 TRBV28 NA CASSTAGHGYTF TGTGCCAGCAGTACGGCAGGACATGGCTACACCTTC
NA TRBJ2-4 TRBV6-4 NA CASSDGPKNIQYF TGTGCCAGCAGTGACGGACCCAAAAACATTCAGTACTTC
NA TRBJ1-4 TRBV6-1 TRBD1 CASSLPGQPNEKLFF TGTGCCAGCAGTCTACCGGGACAGCCTAATGAAAAACTGTTTTTT
NA TRBJ2-7 TRBV9 TRBD2 CASSVSGGELGEQYF TGTGCCAGCAGCGTGTCTGGGGGGGAATTAGGCGAGCAGTACTTC
NA TRBJ2-6 TRBV4-3 TRBD1 CASSQDPAGTGAPSGANVLTF TGCGCCAGCAGCCAAGATCCAGCCGGGACAGGGGCCCCCTCTGGGGCCAACGTCCTGACTTTC
NA TRBJ2-5 TRBV4-3 NA CASSTGFPQETQYF TGCGCCAGCAGCACAGGGTTTCCTCAGGAGACCCAGTACTTC
NA TRBJ2-5 TRBV9 TRBD2 CASSVGLAGIPETQYF TGTGCCAGCAGCGTAGGGCTAGCGGGCATCCCGGAGACCCAGTACTTC
NA TRBJ2-7 TRBV15 TRBD2 CATSRDPSGSSEQYF TGTGCCACCAGCAGAGACCCTAGCGGGAGTAGCGAGCAGTACTTC
NA TRBJ2-5 TRBV13 NA CASSPRGRETQYF TGTGCCAGCAGTCCAAGGGGGAGGGAGACCCAGTACTTC
NA TRBJ1-2 TRBV5-4 NA CASSFSGIGGYTF TGTGCCAGCAGCTTCTCCGGGATTGGCGGCTACACCTTC
few TRBJ1-5 TRBV5-1 NA CASSTGSNQPQHF TGCGCCAGCAGCACGGGAAGCAATCAGCCCCAGCATTTT
once TRBJ2-7 TRBV4-3 TRBD2 CASSQSAGGQYEQYF TGCGCCAGCAGCCAATCAGCGGGAGGGCAGTACGAGCAGTACTTC
NA TRBJ2-7 TRBV6-1 NA CASLLGGYEQYF TGTGCCAGCTTACTGGGGGGCTACGAGCAGTACTTC
NA TRBJ2-1 TRBV2 TRBD1 CASSSGTGLKEQFF TGTGCCAGCAGTTCCGGGACAGGCCTTAAGGAGCAGTTCTTC
once TRBJ2-7 TRBV9 NA CASSVGHSKEQYF TGTGCCAGCAGCGTCGGACACTCCAAGGAGCAGTACTTC
NA TRBJ1-2 TRBV9 TRBD1 CASSVGDRGESGYTF TGTGCCAGCAGCGTAGGAGACAGGGGGGAGAGTGGCTACACCTTC
NA TRBJ1-1 TRBV5-5 NA CASHLGEFANTEAFF TGTGCCAGTCACCTAGGGGAGTTCGCGAACACTGAAGCTTTCTTT
NA TRBJ2-1 TRBV9 TRBD1 CASSPWGTGGGPNSYNEQFF TGTGCCAGCAGCCCCTGGGGTACAGGGGGCGGTCCTAACTCCTACAATGAGCAGTTCTTC
NA TRBJ2-1 TRBV5-1 NA CASSLGSPIYNEQFF TGCGCCAGCAGCTTGGGCTCCCCCATCTACAATGAGCAGTTCTTC
NA TRBJ2-5 TRBV19 TRBD2 CASRGGAGGPQYF TGTGCCAGCCGGGGTGGAGCGGGAGGGCCCCAGTACTTC
NA TRBJ2-1 TRBV19 NA CASSSLAVVNEQFF TGTGCCAGTAGTAGTCTAGCAGTAGTCAATGAGCAGTTCTTC
NA TRBJ2-6 TRBV27 NA CASSSGQLLSGANVLTF TGTGCCAGCAGTTCCGGACAGCTTCTCTCTGGGGCCAACGTCCTGACTTTC
NA TRBJ1-5 TRBV27 TRBD1 CASSFGTGGSYNQPQHF TGTGCCAGCAGTTTCGGGACAGGGGGCTCCTACAATCAGCCCCAGCATTTT
NA TRBJ2-1 TRBV7-9 TRBD2 CASSFLTSGRGDEQFF TGTGCCAGCAGCTTCTTAACTAGCGGGAGGGGAGATGAGCAGTTCTTC
NA TRBJ2-6 TRBV5-6 NA CASSLGGSRGTGANVLTF TGTGCCAGCAGCTTGGGTGGGTCTAGAGGGACAGGGGCCAACGTCCTGACTTTC
NA TRBJ2-1 TRBV4-3 NA CASSQGLRTTYNEQFF TGCGCCAGCAGCCAGGGACTTCGTACGACCTACAATGAGCAGTTCTTC
NA TRBJ2-3 TRBV6-4 TRBD2 CASSDSTSGSPDTQYF TGTGCCAGCAGTGACTCGACTAGCGGGAGCCCAGATACGCAGTATTTT
NA TRBJ2-7 TRBV5-1 NA CASSTRTGYEQYF TGCGCCAGCAGCACACGGACGGGCTACGAGCAGTACTTC
NA TRBJ1-1 TRBV6-6 NA CASSPLVGEAFF TGTGCCAGCAGTCCTCTGGTAGGGGAAGCTTTCTTT
NA TRBJ2-2 TRBV7-8 TRBD1 CASSIPGQGRTGELFF TGTGCCAGCAGCATTCCGGGACAGGGAAGAACCGGGGAGCTGTTTTTT
few TRBJ2-7 TRBV4-3 NA CASSPRGDTALYF TGCGCCAGCAGCCCCAGGGGGGACACCGCTCTGTACTTC
NA TRBJ2-5 TRBV19 NA CASSIGGGQVETQYF TGTGCCAGTAGTATAGGGGGTGGGCAGGTGGAGACCCAGTACTTC